The rows below give T cell receptor beta chains drawn from one sample of a study of blood T cell repertoires in COVID-19. The data were produced by immunoSEQ multiplex PCR, yet TCRdb's version contains in-frame clones alone and is incomplete. Seen here are about 220,000 clones, around 80% observed once, and the top ten hold more than 8%. Specimen: peripheral blood. The receptors were sampled from a woman aged 50 to 65 with acute or convalescent COVID-19. Each CDR3 is given with its conserved first and last residue. The D gene is left open where the match is weak. Clone sizes are given selectively: once, few, many, or a class where the clone is expanded.

d_gene: TRBD2; j_gene: TRBJ2-1; abundance: once; v_gene: TRBV30; CDR3aa: CAFSGESYNEQFF; CDR3nt: TGTGCCTTTAGCGGGGAATCCTACAATGAGCAGTTCTTC
d_gene: TRBD2; j_gene: TRBJ2-7; abundance: .; v_gene: TRBV11-2; CDR3aa: CASSLEAGGGKQYF; CDR3nt: TGTGCCAGCAGCTTAGAAGCGGGAGGAGGGAAGCAGTACTTC
d_gene: .; j_gene: TRBJ1-1; abundance: .; v_gene: TRBV12-3/TRBV12-4; CDR3aa: CASSGENTEAFF; CDR3nt: TGTGCCAGCAGCGGAGAGAACACTGAAGCTTTCTTT
d_gene: TRBD2; j_gene: TRBJ2-7; abundance: once; v_gene: TRBV7-8; CDR3aa: CASSSTSGSSYEQYF; CDR3nt: TGTGCCAGCAGCTCCACTAGCGGGAGCTCCTACGAGCAGTACTTC
d_gene: .; j_gene: TRBJ2-3; abundance: .; v_gene: TRBV9; CDR3aa: CASSRSTDTQYF; CDR3nt: TGTGCCAGCAGCCGTAGCACAGATACGCAGTATTTT
d_gene: TRBD1; j_gene: TRBJ2-7; abundance: .; v_gene: TRBV5-1; CDR3aa: CASSPPDREYEQYF; CDR3nt: TGCGCCAGCAGCCCCCCGGACAGGGAATACGAGCAGTACTTC
d_gene: .; j_gene: TRBJ2-3; abundance: .; v_gene: TRBV6-2/TRBV6-3; CDR3aa: CASSYAGSSTDTQYF; CDR3nt: TGTGCCAGCAGTTACGCGGGAAGTAGCACAGATACGCAGTATTTT
d_gene: TRBD2; j_gene: TRBJ2-7; abundance: .; v_gene: TRBV7-9; CDR3aa: CASSLAVGLADRSYEQYF; CDR3nt: TGTGCCAGCAGCTTAGCAGTGGGACTAGCGGATCGCTCCTACGAGCAGTACTTC
d_gene: TRBD2; j_gene: TRBJ2-2; abundance: .; v_gene: TRBV3-1/TRBV3-2; CDR3aa: CASSSTMTSGNTGELFF; CDR3nt: TGTGCCAGCAGCTCAACAATGACTAGCGGCAACACCGGGGAGCTGTTTTTT
d_gene: TRBD2; j_gene: TRBJ2-3; abundance: once; v_gene: TRBV2; CDR3aa: CASNVAGAKDTQYF; CDR3nt: TGTGCCAGCAATGTAGCGGGAGCGAAGGATACGCAGTATTTT
d_gene: TRBD1; j_gene: TRBJ1-2; abundance: .; v_gene: TRBV10-3; CDR3aa: CAIRGNKGDRQGYTF; CDR3nt: TGTGCCATCAGGGGTAATAAAGGGGACAGGCAGGGCTACACCTTC
d_gene: .; j_gene: TRBJ1-1; abundance: .; v_gene: TRBV24-1; CDR3aa: CATSDRGTVNTEAFF; CDR3nt: TGTGCCACCAGTGATCGTGGAACAGTGAACACTGAAGCTTTCTTT
d_gene: TRBD1; j_gene: TRBJ2-3; abundance: .; v_gene: TRBV27; CDR3aa: CASSASWDRGWDTQYF; CDR3nt: TGTGCCAGCAGTGCCTCCTGGGACAGGGGGTGGGATACGCAGTATTTT
d_gene: .; j_gene: TRBJ1-1; abundance: .; v_gene: TRBV18; CDR3aa: CASSTGHMNTEAFF; CDR3nt: TGTGCCAGCTCAACGGGACACATGAACACTGAAGCTTTCTTT
d_gene: .; j_gene: TRBJ1-3; abundance: few; v_gene: TRBV5-1; CDR3aa: CASSLGLPSSGNTIYF; CDR3nt: TGCGCCAGCAGTCTTGGACTTCCGAGCTCTGGAAACACCATATATTTT
d_gene: TRBD1; j_gene: TRBJ1-5; abundance: .; v_gene: TRBV30; CDR3aa: CAWSAGTGVDQPQHF; CDR3nt: TGTGCCTGGAGTGCCGGGACAGGGGTGGATCAGCCCCAGCATTTT
d_gene: .; j_gene: TRBJ2-5; abundance: few; v_gene: TRBV5-1; CDR3aa: CASTPAKGRWETQYF; CDR3nt: TGCGCCAGCACCCCGGCCAAGGGGCGCTGGGAGACCCAGTACTTC
d_gene: .; j_gene: TRBJ1-5; abundance: .; v_gene: TRBV6-1; CDR3aa: CASSETHRNQPQHF; CDR3nt: TGTGCCAGCAGTGAGACACACCGCAATCAGCCCCAGCATTTT
d_gene: .; j_gene: TRBJ1-2; abundance: .; v_gene: TRBV19; CDR3aa: CASSIPGTQNYGYTF; CDR3nt: TGTGCCAGTAGTATCCCGGGAACCCAGAACTATGGCTACACCTTC
d_gene: .; j_gene: TRBJ2-7; abundance: .; v_gene: TRBV5-4; CDR3aa: CASSLGHLMGEQYF; CDR3nt: TGTGCCAGCAGCCTAGGACACCTGATGGGCGAGCAGTACTTC
d_gene: .; j_gene: TRBJ2-1; abundance: .; v_gene: TRBV2; CDR3aa: CASSYREGGEEQFF; CDR3nt: TGTGCCAGCAGTTACAGGGAGGGAGGGGAAGAGCAGTTCTTC
d_gene: TRBD1; j_gene: TRBJ2-1; abundance: .; v_gene: TRBV5-1; CDR3aa: CASSLAPGQGVDEQFF; CDR3nt: TGCGCCAGCAGCTTGGCACCGGGACAGGGGGTTGATGAGCAGTTCTTC
d_gene: TRBD1; j_gene: TRBJ1-6; abundance: .; v_gene: TRBV27; CDR3aa: CASSLGQVDASPLHF; CDR3nt: TGTGCCAGCAGTTTAGGACAGGTTGACGCTTCACCCCTCCACTTT
d_gene: TRBD2; j_gene: TRBJ2-3; abundance: .; v_gene: TRBV7-2; CDR3aa: CASSSPRVAGRQYF; CDR3nt: TGTGCCAGCAGCTCCCCAAGAGTAGCGGGAAGACAGTATTTT
d_gene: .; j_gene: TRBJ1-6; abundance: once; v_gene: TRBV5-8; CDR3aa: CASSLAQGNSPLHF; CDR3nt: TGTGCCAGCAGCTTGGCTCAGGGCAATTCACCCCTCCACTTT
d_gene: TRBD1; j_gene: TRBJ1-4; abundance: once; v_gene: TRBV5-1; CDR3aa: CASSLRTGGGEKLFF; CDR3nt: TGCGCCAGCAGCTTACGGACAGGGGGTGGTGAAAAACTGTTTTTT
d_gene: .; j_gene: TRBJ2-1; abundance: .; v_gene: TRBV9; CDR3aa: CASSDAGEQFF; CDR3nt: TGTGCCAGCAGCGACGCGGGTGAGCAGTTCTTC
d_gene: TRBD1; j_gene: TRBJ1-2; abundance: .; v_gene: TRBV6-5; CDR3aa: CASSTGGAYGYTF; CDR3nt: TGTGCCAGTTCGACAGGGGGCGCGTATGGCTACACCTTC
d_gene: TRBD2; j_gene: TRBJ2-1; abundance: .; v_gene: TRBV6-6; CDR3aa: CASRGGGPYNEQFF; CDR3nt: TGTGCCAGCAGGGGCGGGGGACCTTACAATGAGCAGTTCTTC
d_gene: .; j_gene: TRBJ1-5; abundance: .; v_gene: TRBV15; CDR3aa: CATSREGGQPQHF; CDR3nt: TGTGCCACCAGCAGAGAGGGGGGTCAGCCCCAGCATTTT
d_gene: TRBD1; j_gene: TRBJ2-7; abundance: .; v_gene: TRBV25-1; CDR3aa: CASSATGDEQYF; CDR3nt: TGTGCCAGCAGTGCTACAGGGGACGAGCAGTACTTC
d_gene: .; j_gene: TRBJ2-3; abundance: .; v_gene: TRBV20-1; CDR3aa: CSASGRQDYTDTQYF; CDR3nt: TGCAGTGCTAGTGGGCGTCAGGATTACACAGATACGCAGTATTTT
d_gene: .; j_gene: TRBJ2-5; abundance: few; v_gene: TRBV5-6; CDR3aa: CASSFRRSEETQYF; CDR3nt: TGTGCCAGCAGCTTTCGCCGATCGGAAGAGACCCAGTACTTC
d_gene: .; j_gene: TRBJ1-2; abundance: .; v_gene: TRBV6-1; CDR3aa: CASSEGGDDYGYTF; CDR3nt: TGTGCCAGCAGTGAAGGGGGGGACGACTATGGCTACACCTTC
d_gene: TRBD2; j_gene: TRBJ2-3; abundance: .; v_gene: TRBV27; CDR3aa: CASSSSGLAPSSTDTQYF; CDR3nt: TGTGCCAGCAGTTCCTCGGGACTAGCGCCGTCTAGCACAGATACGCAGTATTTT
d_gene: .; j_gene: TRBJ2-1; abundance: .; v_gene: TRBV29-1; CDR3aa: CSVEGLPSSYNEQFF; CDR3nt: TGCAGCGTTGAGGGACTCCCGAGCTCCTACAATGAGCAGTTCTTC
d_gene: TRBD1; j_gene: TRBJ1-1; abundance: .; v_gene: TRBV7-9; CDR3aa: CASSFRPGQGYTEAFF; CDR3nt: TGTGCCAGCAGCTTTCGCCCGGGACAGGGTTACACTGAAGCTTTCTTT
d_gene: .; j_gene: TRBJ1-1; abundance: .; v_gene: TRBV24-1; CDR3aa: CATSDLIGTEAFF; CDR3nt: TGTGCCACCAGTGATTTGATCGGCACTGAAGCTTTCTTT
d_gene: .; j_gene: TRBJ1-5; abundance: .; v_gene: TRBV19; CDR3aa: CASSMRGPNSNQPQHF; CDR3nt: TGTGCCAGTAGTATGCGGGGTCCGAATAGCAATCAGCCCCAGCATTTT
d_gene: TRBD1; j_gene: TRBJ1-5; abundance: .; v_gene: TRBV28; CDR3aa: CASSFRQGQGKSYSNQPQHF; CDR3nt: TGTGCCAGCAGTTTTCGCCAGGGACAGGGAAAATCTTATAGCAATCAGCCCCAGCATTTT
d_gene: TRBD2; j_gene: TRBJ2-7; abundance: .; v_gene: TRBV27; CDR3aa: CASSHLAGDSNYEQYF; CDR3nt: TGTGCCAGCAGCCACCTAGCGGGAGATAGTAACTACGAGCAGTACTTC
d_gene: TRBD2; j_gene: TRBJ2-2; abundance: .; v_gene: TRBV9; CDR3aa: CASSVQAGGRSGELFF; CDR3nt: TGTGCCAGCAGCGTCCAAGCGGGAGGGCGATCCGGGGAGCTGTTTTTT
d_gene: .; j_gene: TRBJ2-3; abundance: .; v_gene: TRBV3-1/TRBV3-2; CDR3aa: CASSQDAGTQYF; CDR3nt: TGTGCCAGCAGCCAAGATGCAGGTACGCAGTATTTT
d_gene: TRBD1; j_gene: TRBJ1-5; abundance: .; v_gene: TRBV6-1; CDR3aa: CASSESPGQGMGNQPQHF; CDR3nt: TGTGCCAGCAGTGAATCACCGGGACAGGGGATGGGCAATCAGCCCCAGCATTTT
d_gene: .; j_gene: TRBJ1-1; abundance: .; v_gene: TRBV7-6; CDR3aa: CASSSPFGSNTEAFF; CDR3nt: TGTGCCAGCAGTTCTCCGTTCGGGTCGAACACTGAAGCTTTCTTT
d_gene: TRBD2; j_gene: TRBJ2-1; abundance: .; v_gene: TRBV6-1; CDR3aa: CASSDLAVQLVPSEQFF; CDR3nt: TGTGCCAGCAGTGATCTAGCGGTCCAACTGGTCCCATCTGAGCAGTTCTTC
d_gene: .; j_gene: TRBJ1-1; abundance: .; v_gene: TRBV5-1; CDR3aa: CASSPNRVGGNTEAFF; CDR3nt: TGCGCCAGCAGCCCAAACAGGGTTGGAGGGAACACTGAAGCTTTCTTT
d_gene: .; j_gene: TRBJ2-7; abundance: .; v_gene: TRBV14; CDR3aa: CASSQTRAREQYF; CDR3nt: TGTGCCAGCAGCCAGACCAGGGCGCGCGAGCAGTACTTC
d_gene: TRBD1; j_gene: TRBJ2-7; abundance: .; v_gene: TRBV2; CDR3aa: CATHAGGSEEQYF; CDR3nt: TGTGCCACCCACGCAGGGGGCTCGGAAGAGCAGTACTTC
d_gene: TRBD1; j_gene: TRBJ2-7; abundance: .; v_gene: TRBV11-2; CDR3aa: CASSFDRGGLEQYF; CDR3nt: TGTGCCAGCAGTTTCGACAGGGGGGGATTGGAGCAGTACTTC